This entry lists 24 T cell receptor beta chains sequenced from one sample in a study of shared clonotypes between healthy human individuals. Measured with immunoSEQ multiplex PCR; TCRdb has only the in-frame clones, and not every one. The sample has hundreds of thousands of clones, around 72% seen once. What was sequenced was memory CD4+ T cells sorted from blood. Indicated subset: CD45RA-negative fraction. The receptors were gathered from a woman aged 25 to 39 in good health.

A word on this clone: This likely stems from a read error, as it lies one base from a far larger clone. The rearrangement uses TRBV18 and TRBJ2-5; no clear D gene. Per germline, CDR1 KGHSH and CDR2 LQKENI. Trimming left V 0 bases short and J 1 base short, with 6 bases between. The CDR3 consists of 14 residues. CDR3 DNA: TGTGCCAGCTCACCACCGCACAGCCAAGAGACCCAGTACTTC. Translation: CASSPPHSQETQYF.

This chain connects TRBV28 to TRBJ1-1; no definite D call. Trimming stripped 5 bases from V and 0 bases from J, with 13 bases between. Germline CDR1 reads MDHEN; CDR2 reads SYDVKM. This CDR3 is built from 15 residues. DNA for the CDR3: TGTGCCAGCAGTAAACCCGGACTCCTGAACACTGAAGCTTTCTTT. Its translation: CASSKPGLLNTEAFF. Full variable domain (rest looked up from reference TRBV28 and TRBJ1-1): DVKVTQSSRYLVKRTGEKVFLECVQDMDHENMFWYRQDPGLGLRLIYFSYDVKMKEKGDIPEGYSVSREKKERFSLILESASTNQTSMYLCASSKPGLLNTEAFFGQGTRLTVV.

This clone has only a few counts. The J gene is TRBJ2-7, the V gene TRBV19; no firm D call. The CDR3 has 14 residues. Trimming left V 3 bases short and J 4 bases short, with 13 bases between. Germline V gene lookup returns CDR1 LNHDA and CDR2 SQIVND (reference sequence). The CDR3 reads CASSITAQHYEQYF. The CDR3 bases are TGTGCCAGTAGTATCACGGCCCAACATTACGAGCAGTACTTC.

This rearrangement joins TRBV28 to TRBJ1-1; 9 bases line up with TRBD1. V shed 5 bases and J 10 bases; nucleotides not matched to a gene: 8. The CDR3 consists of 13 residues. Germline-derived CDR1 and CDR2 are MDHEN and SYDVKM. CDR3 residues: CASSNRDRVGAFF. The DNA of the CDR3 is TGTGCCAGCAGTAACCGGGACAGGGTTGGAGCTTTCTTT. The whole variable domain, remainder taken from reference TRBV28 and TRBJ1-1, is DVKVTQSSRYLVKRTGEKVFLECVQDMDHENMFWYRQDPGLGLRLIYFSYDVKMKEKGDIPEGYSVSREKKERFSLILESASTNQTSMYLCASSNRDRVGAFFGQGTRLTVV.

This clone was observed a few times. The chain is built from TRBV7-9 and TRBJ1-2, with 7 bases fitting TRBD1. The germline CDR1 and CDR2 sequences are SEHNR and FQNEAQ (reference sequence). J was trimmed by 2 bases and V by 6 bases; bases with no gene match: 9. The CDR3 is made up of 15 amino acids. The CDR3 sequence is CASSPDRRQNYGYTF. The CDR3 DNA is TGTGCCAGCAGTCCGGACAGGCGGCAGAACTATGGCTACACCTTC.

This clone was seen only a few times. The chain is built from TRBV19 and TRBJ2-2; the match to TRBD2 covers 16 bases. Germline V gene lookup returns CDR1 LNHDA and CDR2 SQIVND (reference sequence). With 8 bases clipped from V and 4 bases from J, the junction kept 10 bases outside the gene matches. This CDR3 has 18 residues. The CDR3 coding sequence is TGTGCCAGTCGGCCGGGACTAGCGGGAGGGTATCGCACCGGGGAGCTGTTTTTT. Translating it yields CASRPGLAGGYRTGELFF.

The J gene is TRBJ2-3, the V gene TRBV10-3; TRBD2 matches at 10 bases. Germline CDR1 reads ENHRY; CDR2 reads SYGVKD. CDR3 size: 16 residues. V trimming: 4 bases; J trimming: 0 bases; junction bases outside the gene matches: 4. The CDR3 coding sequence is TGTGCCATCAGTGTACTAGCGGGGTCTAGCACAGATACGCAGTATTTT. This sequence encodes CAISVLAGSSTDTQYF.

The chain links TRBV5-1 to TRBJ2-3, with D tentatively TRBD1 or TRBD2 (5 bases each). The CDR3 runs 14 residues. Germline CDR1 and CDR2: SGHRS and YFSETQ. V gave up 4 bases and J gave up 5 bases, with 14 bases separating them. The CDR3 DNA reads as TGCGCCAGCAGCGGTACGCCTGGGGGAGATACGCAGTATTTT. Residues: CASSGTPGGDTQYF.

The CDR3 loop is CASSGYTDTQYF. CDR3 nucleotides: TGTGCCAGCAGCGGTTACACAGATACGCAGTATTTT. This chain connects TRBV9 to TRBJ2-3; D uncertain. Trimming removed 3 bases from V and 2 bases from J, with 4 bases in between. The CDR3 is 12 residues long. In germline, CDR1 is SGDLS, CDR2 YYNGEE.

This clone appeared many times. The chain combines TRBV6-4 with TRBJ2-1; D not certain. The germline gives CDR1 MRHNA, CDR2 SNTAGT. Trimming left V 0 bases short and J 8 bases short, with 8 bases between. The CDR3 is 13 residues long. CDR3 DNA: TGTGCCAGCAGTGACTCCCTAGTCGATGAGCAGTTCTTC. Protein product: CASSDSLVDEQFF.

The J gene is TRBJ2-1, the V gene TRBV19; the match to TRBD2 covers 7 bases. This CDR3 comprises 14 residues. Looked up from germline, CDR1 is LNHDA and CDR2 is SQIVND (reference sequence). Germline trimming cut 10 bases from V and 9 bases from J; bases unmatched to any gene: 15. CDR3 sequence reads: CATEPRTRGSEQFF. The CDR3 nucleotides read TGTGCCACCGAGCCCCGGACTAGAGGGAGTGAGCAGTTCTTC.

The chain joins TRBV4-1 to TRBJ1-4, with TRBD1 matching 7 bases. Germline-derived CDR1 and CDR2 are MGHRA and YSYEKL. The CDR3 totals 19 residues. V was pared by 6 bases and J by 0 bases, with 16 bases of the junction left unmatched. CDR3 protein: CASRSPGQRKVATNEKLFF. CDR3 in DNA: TGCGCCAGCAGAAGCCCGGGACAGAGAAAAGTCGCAACTAATGAAAAACTGTTTTTT.

As concerns this clone: The junction departs from germline at one end; a sequencing error may be responsible. This chain joins TRBV7-8 and TRBJ1-5; D ambiguous. CDR3 length equals 16 residues. Germline CDR1 is SGHVS and CDR2 is FQNEAQ. The CDR3 nucleotides are TGTGCCAGCAGCCTAGCTCGGCAGCTTAGCAATCAGCCCCAGCATTTT. Protein sequence: CASSLARQLSNQPQHF.

The chain has TRBV12-2 and TRBJ2-4; the table's D gene call, TRBD2, was not cross checked with the DNA. TRBV12-2 is assigned pseudogene status. This CDR3 contains 12 residues. The CDR3 is CAKEWVGDIQYF. DNA of the CDR3: TGTGCAAAAGAGTGGGTTGGAGACATTCAGTACTTC.

The chain recombines TRBV5-4 with TRBJ2-5; possibly TRBD1 for D (6 bases). The CDR3 is made up of 13 amino acids. V was pared by 7 bases and J by 2 bases, with 12 bases between. From germline, CDR1 is SGHNT and CDR2 YYREEE (reference sequence). The CDR3 bases are TGTGCCAGCGGTAGGACAGCTCAAGAGACCCAGTACTTC. This sequence encodes CASGRTAQETQYF.

This clone was observed a handful of times. A much larger clone lies one base from this, so it may be a read error. Other DNA sequences in the sample encode the same CDR3. The chain joins TRBV7-3 to TRBJ1-1; 9 nucleotides match TRBD1. CDR1 is SGHTA and CDR2 is FQGTGA in the germline V gene. This CDR3 has 13 amino acids. Trimming removed 3 bases from V and 5 bases from J; junction bases left unmatched: 1. The CDR3 loop reads CASSLTGGTEAFF. The DNA for the CDR3 is TGTGCCAGCAGCTTGACAGGGGGGACTGAAGCTTTCTTT.

This clone was observed once. This chain connects TRBV18 to TRBJ2-7; D is ambiguous. The ends were cut back, 3 bases at V and 4 bases at J, with 19 bases in the middle. This CDR3 has 16 residues. CDR1 is KGHSH, CDR2 LQKENI, per germline. The CDR3 sequence: CASSPDALSTIYEQYF. The CDR3 coding sequence is TGTGCCAGCTCACCGGATGCTCTCTCCACAATTTACGAGCAGTACTTC.

The chain joins TRBV28 to TRBJ1-3; a possible D gene is TRBD1 (5 bases). Between the trimmed V and J ends, which lost 7 bases and 0 bases, there was a span of 10 bases. CDR1 and CDR2 from the germline V gene are MDHEN and SYDVKM. This CDR3 region has 14 residues. The CDR3, as DNA: TGTGCCAGCAAAGGGGTTTACTCTGGAAACACCATATATTTT. Residues: CASKGVYSGNTIYF.

The gene calls are TRBV13 and TRBJ1-5; tentatively, D is TRBD1 (5 bases). CDR1 PRHDT and CDR2 FYEKMQ come from the germline V gene (reference sequence). V was trimmed by 5 bases and J by 1 base, leaving 12 bases between them. This CDR3 is 15 amino acids long. The CDR3 nucleotides are TGTGCCAGCAGCGGGGCCGGGGTAAGCAATCAGCCCCAGCATTTT. Protein product: CASSGAGVSNQPQHF.

V usage is TRBV28 and J usage is TRBJ2-3, with D uncertain. From germline, CDR1 is MDHEN and CDR2 SYDVKM. The germline V and J ends were trimmed by 4 bases and 3 bases, with 11 bases remaining between them. The CDR3 is made up of 14 amino acids. The CDR3 is CASSSHLQTDTQYF. The CDR3 DNA follows: TGTGCCAGCAGTTCACACCTTCAGACAGATACGCAGTATTTT.

The rearrangement links TRBV27 to TRBJ2-3, with D perhaps being TRBD1 or TRBD2 (5 bases each). The CDR3 extends over 12 amino acids. Trimming cost V 10 bases and J 6 bases, with 14 bases left between them. Germline assignment: CDR1 MNHEY and CDR2 SMNVEV (reference sequence). CDR3 residues: CATTAWGDTQYF. In nucleotides, the CDR3 is TGTGCCACCACGGCTTGGGGGGATACGCAGTATTTT.

This clone was picked up a small number of times. The V gene is TRBV6-1, the J gene TRBJ1-1; D not resolved. Germline CDR1 and CDR2: MNHNS and SASEGT. The CDR3 has 15 amino acids. V was trimmed by 2 bases and J by 4 bases, leaving 14 bases between them. CDR3 bases: TGTGCCAGCAGTGAATCCCCCGTGGGAGGCACTGAAGCTTTCTTT. Its translation: CASSESPVGGTEAFF.

V is TRBV6-5 and J is TRBJ1-2, with 9 positions matching TRBD1. Germline CDR1 is MNHEY and CDR2 is SVGAGI. With 6 bases clipped from V and 7 bases from J, the junction kept 6 bases outside the gene matches. This CDR3 contains 13 residues. CDR3 region: CASSWTGEGGYTF. CDR3 nucleotide sequence: TGTGCCAGCAGCTGGACAGGGGAGGGTGGCTACACCTTC.

This clone has only one observation. The chain employs TRBV5-1 and TRBJ2-5; 12 bases are shared with TRBD2. Near its end, the DNA agrees better with TRBJ2-7, so the J call may be wrong. Germline assignment: CDR1 SGHRS and CDR2 YFSETQ. This CDR3 has 14 amino acids. The CDR3 region has the DNA TGCGCCAGCAGCTTGGGGACTAGCGGGACCGAGCAGTACTTC. Translating it yields CASSLGTSGTEQYF.